This T cell receptor beta chain was identified during a study of shared clonotypes between healthy human individuals (dated by TCRdb to the early 2020s). In the study overall: A couple of women and a few men aged 18 to 49 years were included in the cohort. For each donor, CD4 naive and CD4 memory were each given three plates, CD8 naive was given two plates, and CD8 memory was given one plate. Blood TCR repertoires of roughly five healthy adults were deeply sequenced to estimate repertoire size and the extent of clonotype sharing between individuals. Different laboratories and diverse techniques were used to prepare libraries and sequence TCR repertoires, to increase sequencing depth and limit assay-specific biases. Each donor's leukapheresis produced roughly between roughly 0.94 and 9.5 billion PBMCs. Study-wide findings and limitations: Larger estimated clonotype richness was generally found for naive subsets than for memory subsets. Based on pairwise subsampling, the degree of clonotype sharing among donors was expected to be affected by sequencing depth. Compared with non-shared clonotypes, clonotypes shared by all four sorted-subset donors had higher generation probabilities. Only blood was sampled, and tissue TCR repertoires likely differ from those in blood. Sharing across several donors was observed for about 5% of naive CD4, under 4% of naive CD8, around 2.5% of memory CD4, and roughly 0.4% of memory CD8 clonotypes. The small number of donors limited the genetic and exposure-history diversity represented. Even with the large sequencing depth, rarefaction of the sorted-subset datasets indicated that sequencing was incomplete.

Using the deep immunoSEQ assay, multiplex PCR amplified TCR CDR3 regions from genomic DNA. Extracted genomic DNA from each cell subset was spread evenly across all wells of several immunoSEQ 96-well plates, with each plate serving as a replicate. For sorted subsets, each replicate PCR was loaded with about 0.2 ug genomic DNA, equivalent to 25,000 to 30,000 T cell genomes. Purified libraries were quantified with a Qubit 3.0 fluorometer, sized on a Bioanalyzer 2100, and re-quantified with the KAPA Library Quantification kit. A separate single-read 150-cycle Illumina NextSeq 550 flow cell was used to sequence each immunoSEQ 96-well plate. The paper's processing steps were these. The immunoSEQ output contained only junctional sequences without quality scores, so filtering could not match that applied to full-length reads. To assign V/J genes and CDR3, sequences were annotated against IMGT germline references using PyIR, a Python wrapper for IgBLAST v1.9. Any read was removed if the V/J assignment was weak (E-value above 1e-6), the CDR3 was missing, or the read contained stop codons, out-of-frame junctions, or ambiguous translated residues. V3J clonotypes were defined as sequences sharing an identical inferred V gene, J gene, and CDR3 amino acid sequence. Percentage overlap between repertoires was calculated by dividing the number of shared unique clonotypes by the size of the smaller repertoire. Richness of each repertoire was evaluated using RTK rarefaction, the Chao1 estimator, and Recon v2.1 estimates of unobserved clonotypes. Generation probabilities were computed with OLGA for all TCRbeta clonotypes obtained by the gDNA method from a few donors. In TCRdb, the immuneACCESS table is reduced to in-frame sequences with V and J assigned. These tables do not hold every clone; where another copy was compared, an unresolved V gene accounts for under half, and the others remain unexplained. That table supplies the V and J calls and clone size; D and trimming were determined from the DNA. Counted in this sample were 2 million to 3 million clones; over 85% of them appeared once. The ten largest clones capture roughly 0.39% of the sample.

Notes on this clone: Its recognized antigen is unknown. No per-base quality is available; no much larger clone lies one base away.

The donors were healthy, HIV-negative adults who had no recently reported acute infections or vaccinations. Every donor was a Caucasian adult residing in Nashville, Tennessee, USA. CD4+ T cells were enriched by magnetic negative selection, after which naive cells were positively selected on CD45RA and the negative fraction was taken as the memory subset. Blood was obtained by leukapheresis, after which PBMCs were separated by Ficoll-Histopaque density gradient centrifugation and cryopreserved in liquid nitrogen vapor phase. Analytical flow cytometry was used to check the purity and quantity of every magnetically sorted T cell population. Genomic DNA was isolated from every sorted fraction and measured by UV absorbance on a Nanodrop 2000c. The cysteine opens and the phenylalanine closes a CDR3 of 14 amino acids. The CDR3 DNA has 42 bases and is translated from base 1. CDR1 is given as SGHTA and CDR2 as FQGNSA, both from the germline V gene. Ends trimmed: V by 1 base, J by 7 bases; bases unmatched to a gene: 2.

The V and J segments used are TRBV7-2 and TRBJ2-2; 8 middle bases align to TRBD2. The sample consisted of naive CD4+ T cells from PBMCs. The sample's cell subset or site label is to be understood as: CD45RA+ positively selected. The receptor was derived from a man aged 18 to 29 in good health. Some clones in this sample may be carry-over from other donors' samples. CDR3 loop: CASSLVGRVGELFF. The DNA sequence is TGTGCCAGCAGCTTAGTCGGGAGGGTCGGGGAGCTGTTTTTT.